The entry below gives a single T cell receptor (beta chain) sequence along with its context. The antigen remains unidentified. PCR amplification relied on 60 Vbeta primers (plus 13 Jbeta primers). TCRdb keeps only in-frame clones here, not all; method: immunoSEQ multiplex PCR. Among fewer than 40,000 clones listed, about 63% were seen once. Germline V CDR1 and CDR2: SNHLY, FYNNEI. The CDR3 runs to 12 residues. J lost 0 bases, V lost 10 bases, and 3 bases had no gene match. The data stem from a study of cytomegalovirus exposure and HLA in healthy donors. General observations from the study: Reports credit the classifier with highly specific, highly sensitive diagnosis of cytomegalovirus status.

Material for sequencing was PBMCs. J is TRBJ2-7 and V is TRBV2; 7 positions agree with TRBD1. The TCR comes from a man aged 50 to 60 in good health and CMV-seropositive. The CDR3 DNA reads TGTGCCACCCACAGGGGCTCCTACGAGCAGTACTTC. The encoded protein is CATHRGSYEQYF.